Following are 13 T cell receptor beta chains from one sample sequenced in a study of T-cell memory formation after mild COVID-19. TCRdb fed the 5' RACE reads into MiXCR, producing one record per CDR3 protein. The data show 250,000 or so distinct CDR3 sequences, approximately 19% seen once. The sample comprised PBMCs or a T cell subset sorted from them (not recorded which). The receptors come from a man aged 18 to 29 who had mild COVID-19 (a few samples of this study predate the infection). Cell type and time point are not known.

The chain combines TRBV28 with TRBJ2-4, with D perhaps TRBD2 (5 bases). This CDR3 is built from 11 residues. V was clipped by 11 bases and J by 12 bases, with 17 bases between them. In germline, CDR1 is MDHEN, CDR2 SYDVKM. CDR3 residues: CASRTRADQYF. CDR3 nucleotides: TGTGCCTCCCGGACTCGGGCTGATCAGTACTTC.

The genes are TRBV5-1 and TRBJ2-3, with no clear D. The germline V and J ends were trimmed by 2 bases and 0 bases, with 10 bases remaining between them. Germline V CDR1 and CDR2: SGHRS, YFSETQ. The CDR3 extends over 15 amino acids. The CDR3 coding sequence is TGCGCCAGCAGCTTCCAAGCCGCTAGCACAGATACGCAGTATTTT. Translation: CASSFQAASTDTQYF. The entire variable domain, with the rest obtained from reference TRBV5-1 and TRBJ2-3, is as follows: KAGVTQTPRYLIKTRGQQVTLSCSPISGHRSVSWYQQTPGQGLQFLFEYFSETQRNKGNFPGRFSGRQFSNSRSEMNVSTLELGDSALYLCASSFQAASTDTQYFGPGTRLTVL.

The V gene is TRBV6-6, the J gene TRBJ1-5, with a weak D call TRBD1 (6 bases). Trimming cost V 7 bases and J 1 base, with 14 bases left between them. CDR1 MNHNY and CDR2 SVGAGI come from the germline V gene (reference sequence). The CDR3 consists of 15 residues. CDR3 loop: CASTKGTNSNQPQHF. CDR3 DNA: TGTGCCAGCACCAAGGGGACAAACAGCAATCAGCCCCAGCATTTT.

This clonotype came up a few times. The J gene is TRBJ2-7, the V gene TRBV7-9, with D maybe TRBD2 (6 bases). This CDR3 contains 17 residues. V lost 5 bases and J lost 3, with 23 bases in between. Germline lookup yields CDR1 SEHNR and CDR2 FQNEAQ (reference sequence). The CDR3 DNA sequence: TGTGCCAGCAGCCGCGGAGGGTGGACGGATACGGTCTACGAGCAGTACTTC. Encoded protein: CASSRGGWTDTVYEQYF.

This clonotype was seen more than once but under ten times. V usage is TRBV28 and J usage is TRBJ1-1; D is ambiguous. V gave up 5 bases and J gave up 0 bases, with 7 bases separating them. CDR3 length equals 13 residues. Germline V gene data show CDR1 as MDHEN and CDR2 as SYDVKM. The chain's CDR3 is CASSTQVNTEAFF. CDR3 DNA: TGTGCCAGCAGTACCCAGGTGAACACTGAAGCTTTCTTT.

DNA of the CDR3: TGCAGCGTCGAACCGATAGACAGTCACTCTGGAAACACCATATATTTT. This encodes CSVEPIDSHSGNTIYF. The chain combines TRBV29-1 with TRBJ1-3; the D gene is possibly TRBD1 (5 bases). This CDR3 comprises 16 residues. Trimming stripped 6 bases from V and 0 bases from J, with 18 bases between. Germline CDR1 reads SQVTM; CDR2 reads ANQGSEA.

The CDR3 spells CASSDGTSGGTQYF. CDR3 DNA sequence: TGTGCCAGCAGCGACGGGACTAGCGGGGGGACCCAGTACTTC. The V and J genes are TRBV7-9 and TRBJ2-5; 14 bases map to TRBD2. Trimming removed 5 bases from V and 7 bases from J; junction bases left unmatched: 3. CDR1 SEHNR and CDR2 FQNEAQ come from the germline V gene (reference sequence). The CDR3 is 14 residues long.

The table lists this clonotype with a few counts. This chain connects TRBV9 to TRBJ1-6, with TRBD1 matching over 8 bases. This CDR3 comprises 15 residues. J gave up 10 bases and V 0 bases, and 6 bases lay outside the gene matches. The germline gives CDR1 SGDLS, CDR2 YYNGEE. In nucleotides, the CDR3 is TGTGCCAGCAGCGTAGAGGGGACAGGAGTCTCACCCCTCCACTTT. It translates to CASSVEGTGVSPLHF.

This clonotype was found a few times. The V call is TRBV18, the J call TRBJ2-5, with D tentatively TRBD1 or TRBD2 (6 bases each). This CDR3 comprises 15 residues. Germline V gene data show CDR1 as KGHSH and CDR2 as LQKENI. V dropped 1 base and J dropped 3 bases, with 12 bases sitting between them. Here the CDR3 reads CASSPRRGDKETQYF. The CDR3 DNA follows: TGTGCCAGCTCACCACGAAGGGGGGACAAAGAGACCCAGTACTTC.

This clonotype occurred a few times. The J gene is TRBJ2-5, the V gene TRBV9; 11 bases line up with TRBD2. The CDR3 runs to 17 residues. The junction had 5 bases not matched to a gene; V was cut back by 0 bases and J by 1 base. Germline CDR1 reads SGDLS; CDR2 reads YYNGEE. The DNA for the CDR3 is TGTGCCAGCAGCGTAGGGTCTAGCGGGGGGCGCCAAGAGACCCAGTACTTC. Its protein is CASSVGSSGGRQETQYF.

This clonotype occurred a few times. J is TRBJ2-3 and V is TRBV12-3 or TRBV12-4, with a possible D match to TRBD1 (6 bases). Trimming stripped 5 bases from V and 3 bases from J, with 12 bases between. This CDR3 is built from 14 residues. The CDR3 loop reads CASSHRERTDTQYF. The DNA for the CDR3 is TGTGCCAGCAGTCACAGGGAGCGGACAGATACGCAGTATTTT.

This clonotype showed up many times. This chain links TRBV20-1 with TRBJ1-1; D is possibly TRBD1 (5 bases). The CDR3 runs 13 residues. The germline V gene encodes CDR1 DFQATT and CDR2 SNEGSKA (reference sequence). Deletions cut 3 bases from V and 0 bases from J, with 8 bases between. CDR3 region: CSAREDMNTEAFF. CDR3 nucleotide sequence: TGCAGTGCTAGGGAGGACATGAACACTGAAGCTTTCTTT.

V is TRBV9 and J is TRBJ2-2, with TRBD1 matching over 7 bases. The CDR3 is 13 amino acids. Germline loops: CDR1 SGDLS, CDR2 YYNGEE. V was clipped by 6 bases and J by 6 bases; unmatched bases: 5. The CDR3 nucleotides read TGTGCCAGCACAGGACAGGTGGCCGGGGAGCTGTTTTTT. Translation: CASTGQVAGELFF.